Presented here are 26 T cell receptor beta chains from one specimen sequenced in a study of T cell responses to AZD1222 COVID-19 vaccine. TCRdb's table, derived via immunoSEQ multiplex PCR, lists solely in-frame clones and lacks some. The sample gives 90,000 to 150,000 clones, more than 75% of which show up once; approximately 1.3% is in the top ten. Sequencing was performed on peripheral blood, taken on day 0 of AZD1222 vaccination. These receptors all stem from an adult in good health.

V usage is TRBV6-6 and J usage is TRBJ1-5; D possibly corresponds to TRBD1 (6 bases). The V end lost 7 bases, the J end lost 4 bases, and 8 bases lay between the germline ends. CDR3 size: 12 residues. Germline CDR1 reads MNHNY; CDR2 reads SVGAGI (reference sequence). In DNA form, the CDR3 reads TGTGCCAGCAACAGGGTAAATCAGCCCCAGCATTTT. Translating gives CASNRVNQPQHF.

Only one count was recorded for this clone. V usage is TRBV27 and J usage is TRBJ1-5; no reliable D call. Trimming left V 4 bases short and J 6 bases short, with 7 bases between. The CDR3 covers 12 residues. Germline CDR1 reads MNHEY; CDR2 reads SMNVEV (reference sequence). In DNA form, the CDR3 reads TGTGCCAGCAGTTCTTGGGGTCAGCCCCAGCATTTT. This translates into CASSSWGQPQHF.

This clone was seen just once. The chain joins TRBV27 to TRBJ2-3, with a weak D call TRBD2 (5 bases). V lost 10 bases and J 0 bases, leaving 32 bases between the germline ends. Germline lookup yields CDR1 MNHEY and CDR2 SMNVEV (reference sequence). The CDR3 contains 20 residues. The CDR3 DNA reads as TGTGCCACCATTCAATTCCCCCTCCGGGAACAGCCGACTAGCACAGATACGCAGTATTTT. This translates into CATIQFPLREQPTSTDTQYF.

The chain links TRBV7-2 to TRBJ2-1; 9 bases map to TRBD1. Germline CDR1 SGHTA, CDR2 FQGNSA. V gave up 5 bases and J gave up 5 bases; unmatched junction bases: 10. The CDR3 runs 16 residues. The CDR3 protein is CASSTGQGLGNNEQFF. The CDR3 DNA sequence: TGTGCCAGCAGCACGGGACAGGGATTGGGAAACAATGAGCAGTTCTTC.

The CDR3 spells CASSPGTFNEQYF. The CDR3 nucleotides are TGTGCCAGCAGCCCCGGGACTTTCAACGAGCAGTACTTC. The J gene is TRBJ2-7, the V gene TRBV6-6, with a tentative D call TRBD2 (6 bases). Germline V lookup: CDR1 MNHNY, CDR2 SVGAGI (reference sequence). The CDR3 sequence is 13 residues long. The V end was cut by 6 bases, the J end by 5 bases, with 14 bases between.

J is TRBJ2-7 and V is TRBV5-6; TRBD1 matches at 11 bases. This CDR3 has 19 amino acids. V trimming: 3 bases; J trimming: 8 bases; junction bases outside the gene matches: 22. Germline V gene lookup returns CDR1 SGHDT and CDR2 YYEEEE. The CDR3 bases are TGTGCCAGCAGCTATGGGACAGGGGGAGATTGGGCCTTACTAAATCAGCAGTACTTC. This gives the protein CASSYGTGGDWALLNQQYF.

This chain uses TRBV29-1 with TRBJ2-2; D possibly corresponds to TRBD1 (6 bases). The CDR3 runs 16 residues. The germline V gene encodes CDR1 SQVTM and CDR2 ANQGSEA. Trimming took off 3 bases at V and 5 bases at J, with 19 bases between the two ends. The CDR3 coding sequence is TGCAGCGTTGAGTGGAACAGGGATAAGGCGACCGGGGAGCTGTTTTTT. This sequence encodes CSVEWNRDKATGELFF.

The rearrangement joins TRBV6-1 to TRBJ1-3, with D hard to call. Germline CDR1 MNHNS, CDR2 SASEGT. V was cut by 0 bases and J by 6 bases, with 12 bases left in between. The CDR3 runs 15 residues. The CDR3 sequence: CASSEATVVVNTIYF. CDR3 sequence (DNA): TGTGCCAGCAGTGAAGCGACCGTCGTGGTAAACACCATATATTTT.

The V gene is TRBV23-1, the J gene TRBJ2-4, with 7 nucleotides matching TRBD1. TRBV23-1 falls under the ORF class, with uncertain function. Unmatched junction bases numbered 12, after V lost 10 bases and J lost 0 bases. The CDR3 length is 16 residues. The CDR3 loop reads CANPKRGQLAKNIQYF. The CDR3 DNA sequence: TGCGCCAACCCTAAAAGGGGGCAATTAGCCAAAAACATTCAGTACTTC.

CDR3: CASSQEHGYEQYF. The CDR3 coding sequence is TGTGCCAGCAGCCAAGAGCACGGCTACGAGCAGTACTTC. The genes are TRBV6-5 and TRBJ2-7, with no clear D. V was trimmed by 6 bases and J by 3 bases, leaving 12 bases between them. The CDR3 runs to 13 residues. Germline lookup yields CDR1 MNHEY and CDR2 SVGAGI.

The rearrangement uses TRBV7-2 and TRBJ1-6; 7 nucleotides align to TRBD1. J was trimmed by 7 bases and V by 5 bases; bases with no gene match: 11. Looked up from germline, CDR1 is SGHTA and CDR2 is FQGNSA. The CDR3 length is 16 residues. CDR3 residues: CASSRAQGSGNSPLHF. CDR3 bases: TGTGCCAGCAGCAGAGCACAGGGGTCGGGGAATTCACCCCTCCACTTT.

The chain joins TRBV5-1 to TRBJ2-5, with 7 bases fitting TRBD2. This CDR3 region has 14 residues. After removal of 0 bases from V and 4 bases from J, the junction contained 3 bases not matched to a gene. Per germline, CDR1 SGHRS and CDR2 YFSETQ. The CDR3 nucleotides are TGCGCCAGCAGCTTGGGACTAGCTGCAGAGACCCAGTACTTC. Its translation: CASSLGLAAETQYF.

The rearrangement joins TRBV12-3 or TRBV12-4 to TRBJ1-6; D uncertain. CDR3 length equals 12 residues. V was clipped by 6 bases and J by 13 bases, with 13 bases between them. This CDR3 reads CASSRGPAPLHF. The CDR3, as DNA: TGTGCCAGCAGCCGTGGTCCCGCCCCCCTCCACTTT.

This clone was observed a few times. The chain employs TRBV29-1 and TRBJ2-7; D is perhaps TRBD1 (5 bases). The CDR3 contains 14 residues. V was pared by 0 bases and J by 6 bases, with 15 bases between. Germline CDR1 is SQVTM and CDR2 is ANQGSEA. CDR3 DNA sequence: TGCAGCGTTGAAGAGTTCCAGGGAATAAGCGAGCAGTACTTC. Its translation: CSVEEFQGISEQYF.

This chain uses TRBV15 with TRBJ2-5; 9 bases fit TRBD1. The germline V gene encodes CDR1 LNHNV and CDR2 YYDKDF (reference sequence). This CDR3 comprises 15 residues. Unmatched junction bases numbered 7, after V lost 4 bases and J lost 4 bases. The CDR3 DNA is TGTGCCACCAGCACCGCCCCGGGACAGGGAGAGACCCAGTACTTC. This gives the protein CATSTAPGQGETQYF.

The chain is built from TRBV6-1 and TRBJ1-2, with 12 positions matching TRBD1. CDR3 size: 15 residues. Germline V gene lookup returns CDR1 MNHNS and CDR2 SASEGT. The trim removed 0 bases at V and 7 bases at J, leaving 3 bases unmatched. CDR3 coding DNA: TGTGCCAGCAGTGAAGCGCAGGGACAGGGGGCTGGCTACACCTTC. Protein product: CASSEAQGQGAGYTF.

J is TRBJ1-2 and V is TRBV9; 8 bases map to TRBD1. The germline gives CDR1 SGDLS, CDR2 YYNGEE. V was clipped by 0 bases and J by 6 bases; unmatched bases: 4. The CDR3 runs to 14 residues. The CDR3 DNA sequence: TGTGCCAGCAGCGTAGTTGGACAGGGTAATGGCTACACCTTC. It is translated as CASSVVGQGNGYTF.

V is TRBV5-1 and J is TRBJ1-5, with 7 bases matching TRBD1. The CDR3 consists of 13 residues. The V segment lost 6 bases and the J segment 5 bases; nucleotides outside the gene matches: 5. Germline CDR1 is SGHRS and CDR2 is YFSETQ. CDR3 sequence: CASKQGFDQPQHF. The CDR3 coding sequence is TGCGCCAGCAAACAGGGGTTTGATCAGCCCCAGCATTTT.

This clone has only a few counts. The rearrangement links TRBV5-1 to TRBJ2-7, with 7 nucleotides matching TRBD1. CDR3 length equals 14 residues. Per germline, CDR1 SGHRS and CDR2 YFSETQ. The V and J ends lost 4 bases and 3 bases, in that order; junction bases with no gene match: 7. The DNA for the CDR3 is TGCGCCAGCAGCCCCGGGACAGAAAGCTACGAGCAGTACTTC. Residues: CASSPGTESYEQYF.

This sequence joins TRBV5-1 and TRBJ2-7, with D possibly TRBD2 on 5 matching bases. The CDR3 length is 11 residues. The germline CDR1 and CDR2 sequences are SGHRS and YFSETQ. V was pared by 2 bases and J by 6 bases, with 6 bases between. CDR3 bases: TGCGCCAGCAGCTTCGAGGGCGAGCAGTACTTC. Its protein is CASSFEGEQYF.

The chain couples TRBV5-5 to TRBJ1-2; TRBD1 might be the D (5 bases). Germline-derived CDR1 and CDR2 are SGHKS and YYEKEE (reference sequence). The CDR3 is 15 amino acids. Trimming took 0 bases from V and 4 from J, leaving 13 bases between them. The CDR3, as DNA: TGTGCCAGCAGCTTGGAGGCAGGGTTTAGCTATGGCTACACCTTC. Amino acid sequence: CASSLEAGFSYGYTF.

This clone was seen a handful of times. The CDR3 DNA is TGTGCCAGTAGCGCACTCAGGGCCTATGGCTACACCTTC. It yields the protein CASSALRAYGYTF. The J gene is TRBJ1-2, the V gene TRBV19, with D perhaps TRBD1 (5 bases). The ends were cut back, 6 bases at V and 4 bases at J, with 12 bases in the middle. Germline V gene lookup returns CDR1 LNHDA and CDR2 SQIVND (reference sequence). There are 13 residues in the CDR3.

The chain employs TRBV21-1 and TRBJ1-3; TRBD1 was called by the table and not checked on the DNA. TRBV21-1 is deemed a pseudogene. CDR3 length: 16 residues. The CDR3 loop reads CASSIFRQGEGNTIYF. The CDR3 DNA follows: TGTGCCAGCAGCATTTTCCGACAGGGGGAAGGAAACACCATATATTTT.

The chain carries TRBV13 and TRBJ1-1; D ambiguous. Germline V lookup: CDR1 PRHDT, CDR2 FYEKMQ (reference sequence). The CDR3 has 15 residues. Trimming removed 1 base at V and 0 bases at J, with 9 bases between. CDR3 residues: CASSLVETMNTEAFF. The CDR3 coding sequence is TGTGCCAGCAGCTTAGTTGAGACCATGAACACTGAAGCTTTCTTT.

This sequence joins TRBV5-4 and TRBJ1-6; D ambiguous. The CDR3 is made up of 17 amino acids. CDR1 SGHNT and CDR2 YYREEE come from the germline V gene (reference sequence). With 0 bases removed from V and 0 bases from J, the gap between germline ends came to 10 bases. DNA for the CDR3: TGTGCCAGCAGCTTGGCCGAGAGTAGCTCCTATAATTCACCCCTCCACTTT. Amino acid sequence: CASSLAESSSYNSPLHF.

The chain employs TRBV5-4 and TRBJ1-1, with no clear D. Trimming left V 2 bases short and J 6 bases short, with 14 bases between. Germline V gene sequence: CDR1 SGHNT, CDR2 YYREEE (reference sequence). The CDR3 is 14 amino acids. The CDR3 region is CASSFTRDGAEAFF. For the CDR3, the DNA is TGTGCCAGCAGCTTTACGAGGGATGGGGCTGAAGCTTTCTTT.